Listed here are 4 T cell receptor beta chains from one sample, sequenced in a study of technical replicates of blood from a few donors (dated by TCRdb to the late 2010s). Libraries were made using the immunoSEQ multiplex PCR assay. Imported from immuneACCESS, the table was reduced by TCRdb to in-frame sequences with V and J called. These copies leave out some clones; in studies compared against another copy, an unresolved V gene accounts for under half, and the cause of the remainder is not known. For this sample the table gives under 90,000 clones, of which 85% to 95% were detected only once. The ten largest clones capture about 0.26% of the sample. The specimen sequenced was T cells isolated from PBMCs. The receptors were gathered from a human donor in good health.

In DNA, the CDR3 is TGTGCCAGCACCAGTACTAGTGCGGCGCAGTTCTTC. Protein: CASTSTSAAQFF. J is TRBJ2-1 and V is TRBV27; possibly TRBD2 for D (5 bases). The ends were cut back, 7 bases at V and 12 bases at J, with 16 bases in the middle. From germline, CDR1 is MNHEY and CDR2 SMNVEV (reference sequence). CDR3 length: 12 amino acids.

This clone was seen a single time. J is TRBJ2-4 and V is TRBV30; a weak D match, TRBD2 (5 bases). The CDR3 spans 14 residues. V was clipped by 0 bases and J by 0 bases, with 6 bases between them. Germline V gives CDR1 GTSNPN, CDR2 SVGIG (reference sequence). The CDR3 sequence: CAWSVGLAKNIQYF. CDR3 bases: TGTGCCTGGAGTGTCGGACTAGCCAAAAACATTCAGTACTTC.

J is TRBJ2-4 and V is TRBV6-6; D not certain. Germline CDR1 reads MNHNY; CDR2 reads SVGAGI (reference sequence). CDR3 length: 15 amino acids. V lost 0 bases and J lost 7, with 13 bases in between. The CDR3 DNA reads TGTGCCAGCAGTTACTCCTCCAACTTCATGAACATTCAGTACTTC. It translates to CASSYSSNFMNIQYF.

The chain employs TRBV5-6 and TRBJ2-1, with D possibly TRBD2 on 5 matching bases. V gave up 0 bases and J gave up 6 bases, with 16 bases separating them. The CDR3 is made up of 16 amino acids. CDR1 is SGHDT, CDR2 YYEEEE, per germline. CDR3 DNA sequence: TGTGCCAGCAGCTTGGTCGGTAGCGTTGCCGGCAATGAGCAGTTCTTC. This encodes CASSLVGSVAGNEQFF.